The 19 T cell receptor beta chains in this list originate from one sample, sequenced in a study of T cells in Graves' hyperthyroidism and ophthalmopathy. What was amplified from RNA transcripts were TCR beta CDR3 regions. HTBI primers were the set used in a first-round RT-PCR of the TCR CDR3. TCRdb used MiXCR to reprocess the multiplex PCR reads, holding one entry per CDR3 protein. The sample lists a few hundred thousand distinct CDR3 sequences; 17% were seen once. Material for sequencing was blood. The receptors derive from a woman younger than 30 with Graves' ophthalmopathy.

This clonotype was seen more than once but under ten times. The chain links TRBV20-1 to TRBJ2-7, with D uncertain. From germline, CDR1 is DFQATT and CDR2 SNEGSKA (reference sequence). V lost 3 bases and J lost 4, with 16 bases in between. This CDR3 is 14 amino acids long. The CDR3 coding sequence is TGCAGTGCTAGTTCTCCAGGATACGCTTACGAGCAGTACTTC. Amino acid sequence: CSASSPGYAYEQYF.

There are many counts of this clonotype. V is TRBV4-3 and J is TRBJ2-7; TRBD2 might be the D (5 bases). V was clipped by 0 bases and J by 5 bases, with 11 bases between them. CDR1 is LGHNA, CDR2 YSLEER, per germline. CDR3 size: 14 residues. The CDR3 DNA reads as TGCGCCAGCAGCCAAGAGGTCATGGAGGACGAGCAGTACTTC. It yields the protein CASSQEVMEDEQYF.

CDR3 sequence: CASSEPRDRPVYNEQFF. As DNA, the CDR3 is TGTGCCAGCAGTGAACCCCGGGACCGGCCTGTGTACAATGAGCAGTTCTTC. The chain uses TRBV2 and TRBJ2-1; D is tentatively TRBD1 or TRBD2 (5 bases each). V lost 2 bases to trimming and J lost 4 bases, with 18 bases between them. The CDR3 loop spans 17 amino acids. Germline CDR1 SNHLY, CDR2 FYNNEI.

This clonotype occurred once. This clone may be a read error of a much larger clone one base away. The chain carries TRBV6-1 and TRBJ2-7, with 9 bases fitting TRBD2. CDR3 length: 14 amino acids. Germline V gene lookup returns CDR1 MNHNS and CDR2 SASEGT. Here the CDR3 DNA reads TGTGCCAGCAGCGAGACTAGCGGAGTCTACGAGAAGTACTTC. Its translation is CASSETSGVYEKYF.

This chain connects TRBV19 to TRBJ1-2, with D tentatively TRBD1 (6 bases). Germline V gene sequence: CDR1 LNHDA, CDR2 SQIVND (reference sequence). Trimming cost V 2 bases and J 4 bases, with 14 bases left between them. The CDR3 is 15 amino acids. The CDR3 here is CASSIRGGIVYGYTF. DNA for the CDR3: TGTGCCAGTAGTATAAGAGGGGGGATCGTCTATGGCTACACCTTC.

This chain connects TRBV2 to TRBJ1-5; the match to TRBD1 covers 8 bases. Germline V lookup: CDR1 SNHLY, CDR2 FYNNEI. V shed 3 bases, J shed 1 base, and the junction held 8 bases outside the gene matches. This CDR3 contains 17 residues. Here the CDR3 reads CASSEGMGQESNQPQHF. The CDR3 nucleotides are TGTGCCAGCAGTGAGGGGATGGGACAGGAGAGCAATCAGCCCCAGCATTTT.

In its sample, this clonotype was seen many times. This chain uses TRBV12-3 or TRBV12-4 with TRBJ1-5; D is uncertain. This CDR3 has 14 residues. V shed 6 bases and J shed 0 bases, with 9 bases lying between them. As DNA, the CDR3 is TGTGCCAGCAGATCGGCAAATAGCAATCAGCCCCAGCATTTT. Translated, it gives CASRSANSNQPQHF.

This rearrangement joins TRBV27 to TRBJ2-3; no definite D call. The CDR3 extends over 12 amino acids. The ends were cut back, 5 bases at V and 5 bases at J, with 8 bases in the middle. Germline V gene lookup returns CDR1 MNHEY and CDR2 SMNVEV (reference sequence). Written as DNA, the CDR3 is TGTGCCAGCAGTGGACGGGTAGATACGCAGTATTTT. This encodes CASSGRVDTQYF.

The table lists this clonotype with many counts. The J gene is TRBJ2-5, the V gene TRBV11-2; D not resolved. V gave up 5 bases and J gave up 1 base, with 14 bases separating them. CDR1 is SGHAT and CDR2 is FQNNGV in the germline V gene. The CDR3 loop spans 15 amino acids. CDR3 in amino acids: CASSEDGLSQETQYF. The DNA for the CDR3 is TGTGCCAGCAGCGAGGACGGTCTTTCCCAAGAGACCCAGTACTTC.

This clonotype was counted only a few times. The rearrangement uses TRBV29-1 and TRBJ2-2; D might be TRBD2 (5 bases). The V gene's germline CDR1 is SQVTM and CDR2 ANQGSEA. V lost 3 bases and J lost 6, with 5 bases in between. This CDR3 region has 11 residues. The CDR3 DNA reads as TGCAGCGTTGAGCGGGCCGGGGAGCTGTTTTTT. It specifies CSVERAGELFF.

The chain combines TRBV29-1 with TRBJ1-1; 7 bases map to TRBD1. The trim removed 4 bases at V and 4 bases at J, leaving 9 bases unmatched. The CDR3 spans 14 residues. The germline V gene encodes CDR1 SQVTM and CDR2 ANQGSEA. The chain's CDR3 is CSVVAGGRATEAFF. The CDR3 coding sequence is TGCAGCGTTGTGGCAGGGGGTCGTGCCACTGAAGCTTTCTTT. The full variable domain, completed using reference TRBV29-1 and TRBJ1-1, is SAVISQKPSRDICQRGTSLTIQCQVDSQVTMMFWYRQQPGQSLTLIATANQGSEATYESGFVIDKFPISRPNLTFSTLTVSNMSPEDSSIYLCSVVAGGRATEAFFGQGTRLTVV.

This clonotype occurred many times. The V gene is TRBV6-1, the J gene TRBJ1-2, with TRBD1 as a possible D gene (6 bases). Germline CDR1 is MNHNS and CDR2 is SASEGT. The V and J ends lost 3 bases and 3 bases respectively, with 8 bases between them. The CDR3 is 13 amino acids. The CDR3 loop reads CASSEGADYGYTF. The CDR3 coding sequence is TGTGCCAGCAGTGAGGGGGCAGACTATGGCTACACCTTC.

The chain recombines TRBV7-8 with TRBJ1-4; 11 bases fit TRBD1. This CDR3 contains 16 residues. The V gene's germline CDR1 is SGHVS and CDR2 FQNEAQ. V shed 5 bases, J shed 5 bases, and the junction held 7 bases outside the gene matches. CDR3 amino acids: CASSGTWDRGNEKLFF. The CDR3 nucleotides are TGTGCCAGCAGCGGAACCTGGGACAGGGGGAATGAAAAACTGTTTTTT.

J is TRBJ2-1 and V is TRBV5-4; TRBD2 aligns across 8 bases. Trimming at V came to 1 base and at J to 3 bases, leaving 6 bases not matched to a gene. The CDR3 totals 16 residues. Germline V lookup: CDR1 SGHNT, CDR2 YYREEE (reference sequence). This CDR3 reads CASSLLGLAGYNEQFF. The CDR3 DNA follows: TGTGCCAGCAGCTTGTTAGGGCTAGCGGGCTACAATGAGCAGTTCTTC.

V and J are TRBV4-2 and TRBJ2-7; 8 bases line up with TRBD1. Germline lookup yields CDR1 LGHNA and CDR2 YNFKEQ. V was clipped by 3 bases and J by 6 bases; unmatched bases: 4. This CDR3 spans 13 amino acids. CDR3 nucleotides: TGTGCCAGCAGCCAGGACAGGGTCCTCGAGCAGTACTTC. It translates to CASSQDRVLEQYF.

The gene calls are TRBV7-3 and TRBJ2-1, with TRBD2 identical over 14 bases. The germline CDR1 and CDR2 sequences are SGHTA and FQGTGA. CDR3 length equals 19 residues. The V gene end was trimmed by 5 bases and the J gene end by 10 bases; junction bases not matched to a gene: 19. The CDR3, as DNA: TGTGCCAGCAGCCCCCTCGGGGGTGGACTAGCGGGGGGACACGGGGAGCAGTTCTTC. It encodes CASSPLGGGLAGGHGEQFF.

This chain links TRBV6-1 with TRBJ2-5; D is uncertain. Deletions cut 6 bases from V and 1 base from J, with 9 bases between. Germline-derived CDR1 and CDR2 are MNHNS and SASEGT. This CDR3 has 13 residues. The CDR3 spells CASRRPGQETQYF. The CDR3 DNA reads TGTGCCAGCAGACGTCCGGGCCAAGAGACCCAGTACTTC.

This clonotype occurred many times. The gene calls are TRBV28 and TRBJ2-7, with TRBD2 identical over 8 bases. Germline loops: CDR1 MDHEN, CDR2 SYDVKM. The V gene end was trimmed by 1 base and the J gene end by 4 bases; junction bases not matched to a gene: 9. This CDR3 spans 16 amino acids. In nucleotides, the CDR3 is TGTGCCAGCAGTTTATCGGGGGCTAGCGGGCTTTACGAGCAGTACTTC. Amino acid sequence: CASSLSGASGLYEQYF.

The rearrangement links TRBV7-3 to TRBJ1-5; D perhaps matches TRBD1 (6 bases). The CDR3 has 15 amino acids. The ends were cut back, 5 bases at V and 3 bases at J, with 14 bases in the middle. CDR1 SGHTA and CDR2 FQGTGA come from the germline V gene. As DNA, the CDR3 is TGTGCCAGCAGCCAAACCACAGGGCTCAATCAGCCCCAGCATTTT. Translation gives CASSQTTGLNQPQHF.